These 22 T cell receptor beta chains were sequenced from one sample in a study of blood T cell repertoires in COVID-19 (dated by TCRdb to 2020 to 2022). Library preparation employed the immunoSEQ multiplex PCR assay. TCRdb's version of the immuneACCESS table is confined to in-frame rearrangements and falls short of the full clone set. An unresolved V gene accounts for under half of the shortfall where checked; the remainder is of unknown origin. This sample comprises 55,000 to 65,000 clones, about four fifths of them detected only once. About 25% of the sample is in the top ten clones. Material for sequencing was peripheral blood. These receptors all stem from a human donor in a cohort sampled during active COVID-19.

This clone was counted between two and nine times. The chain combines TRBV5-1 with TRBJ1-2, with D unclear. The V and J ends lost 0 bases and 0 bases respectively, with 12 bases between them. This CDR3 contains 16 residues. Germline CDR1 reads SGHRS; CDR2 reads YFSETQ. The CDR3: CASSLDFSSTNYGYTF. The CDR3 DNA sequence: TGCGCCAGCAGCTTGGATTTTAGTTCCACTAACTATGGCTACACCTTC.

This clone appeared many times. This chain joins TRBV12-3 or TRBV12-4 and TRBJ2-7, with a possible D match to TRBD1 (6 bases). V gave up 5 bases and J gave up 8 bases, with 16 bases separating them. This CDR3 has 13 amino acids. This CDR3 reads CASSPLTGSKQYF. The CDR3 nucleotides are TGTGCCAGCAGTCCACTTACAGGGAGTAAGCAGTACTTC.

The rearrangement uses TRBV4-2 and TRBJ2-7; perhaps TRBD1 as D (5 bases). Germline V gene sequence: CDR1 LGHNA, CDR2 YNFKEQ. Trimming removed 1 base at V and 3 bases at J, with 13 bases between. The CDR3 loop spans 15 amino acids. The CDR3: CASSQAFTGNYEQYF. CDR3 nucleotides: TGTGCCAGCAGCCAAGCTTTCACAGGTAACTACGAGCAGTACTTC.

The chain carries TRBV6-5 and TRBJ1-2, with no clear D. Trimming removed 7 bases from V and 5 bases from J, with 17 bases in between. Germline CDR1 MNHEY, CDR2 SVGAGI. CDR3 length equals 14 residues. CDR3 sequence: CASKPGRTRYGYTF. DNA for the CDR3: TGTGCCAGCAAACCCGGTCGCACGAGATATGGCTACACCTTC.

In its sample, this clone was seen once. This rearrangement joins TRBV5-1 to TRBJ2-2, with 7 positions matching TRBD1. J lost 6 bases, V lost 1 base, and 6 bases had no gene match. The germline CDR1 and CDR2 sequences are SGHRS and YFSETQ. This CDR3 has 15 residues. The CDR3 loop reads CASSLTTGSPGELFF. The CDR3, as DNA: TGCGCCAGCAGCTTGACGACAGGGTCCCCCGGGGAGCTGTTTTTT.

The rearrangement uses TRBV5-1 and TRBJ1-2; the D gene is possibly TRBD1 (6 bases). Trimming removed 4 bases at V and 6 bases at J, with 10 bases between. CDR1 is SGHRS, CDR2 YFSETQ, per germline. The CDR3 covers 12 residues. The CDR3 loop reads CASSPPGDGYTF. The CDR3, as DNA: TGCGCCAGCAGCCCCCCAGGGGATGGCTACACCTTC.

The CDR3 loop reads CASTPRGGRDYGYTF. In DNA, the CDR3 is TGTGCCAGCACCCCTAGAGGAGGGAGAGACTATGGCTACACCTTC. V gene TRBV11-2 combines with J gene TRBJ1-2; D unresolved. Trimming left V 7 bases short and J 3 bases short, with 18 bases between. Germline V gives CDR1 SGHAT, CDR2 FQNNGV. This CDR3 has 15 residues.

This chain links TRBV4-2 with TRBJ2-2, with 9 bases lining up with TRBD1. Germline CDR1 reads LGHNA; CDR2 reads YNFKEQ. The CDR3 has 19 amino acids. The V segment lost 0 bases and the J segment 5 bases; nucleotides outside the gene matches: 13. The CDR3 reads CASSQDENRGTGRTGELFF. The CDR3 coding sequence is TGTGCCAGCAGCCAAGACGAGAACCGCGGGACAGGGAGAACCGGGGAGCTGTTTTTT.

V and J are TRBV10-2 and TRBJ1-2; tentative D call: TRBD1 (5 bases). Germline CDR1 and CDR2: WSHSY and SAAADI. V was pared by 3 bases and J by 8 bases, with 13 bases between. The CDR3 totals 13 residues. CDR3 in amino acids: CASSEMTAGGYTF. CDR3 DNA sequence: TGCGCCAGCAGTGAAATGACAGCAGGCGGCTACACCTTC.

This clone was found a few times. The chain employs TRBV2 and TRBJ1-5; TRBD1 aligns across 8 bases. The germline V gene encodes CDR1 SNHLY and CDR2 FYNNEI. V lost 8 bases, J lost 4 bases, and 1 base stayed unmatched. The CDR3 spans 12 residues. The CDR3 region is CASGQGNQPQHF. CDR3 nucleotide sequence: TGTGCCAGCGGACAGGGAAATCAGCCCCAGCATTTT.

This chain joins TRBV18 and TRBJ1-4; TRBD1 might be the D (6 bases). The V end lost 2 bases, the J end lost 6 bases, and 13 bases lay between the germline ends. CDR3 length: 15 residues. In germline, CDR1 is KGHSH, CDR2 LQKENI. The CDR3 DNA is TGTGCCAGCTCACCAAATGGGCCAGGGGATGAAAAACTGTTTTTT. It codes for CASSPNGPGDEKLFF.

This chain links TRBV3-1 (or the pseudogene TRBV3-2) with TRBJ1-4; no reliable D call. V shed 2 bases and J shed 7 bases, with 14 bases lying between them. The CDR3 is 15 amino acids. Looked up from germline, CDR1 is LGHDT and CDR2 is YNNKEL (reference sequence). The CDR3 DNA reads TGTGCCAGCAGCCAAAACACATACGTCGCTGAAAAACTGTTTTTT. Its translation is CASSQNTYVAEKLFF.

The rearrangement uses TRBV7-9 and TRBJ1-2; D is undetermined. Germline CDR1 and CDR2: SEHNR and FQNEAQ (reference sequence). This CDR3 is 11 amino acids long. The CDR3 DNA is TGTTGGGGAGAAACTAACTATGGCTACACCTTC. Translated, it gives CWGETNYGYTF.

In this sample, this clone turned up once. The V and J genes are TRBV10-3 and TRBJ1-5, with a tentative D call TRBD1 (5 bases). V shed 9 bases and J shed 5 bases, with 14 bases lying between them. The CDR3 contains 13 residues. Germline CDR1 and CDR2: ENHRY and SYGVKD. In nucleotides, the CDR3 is TGTGCCATAGGGCAGGGAGGCGATCAGCCCCAGCATTTT. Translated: CAIGQGGDQPQHF.

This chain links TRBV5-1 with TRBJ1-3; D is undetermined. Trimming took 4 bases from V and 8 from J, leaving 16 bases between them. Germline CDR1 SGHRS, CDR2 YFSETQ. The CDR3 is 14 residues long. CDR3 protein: CASSPQLSGDTIYF. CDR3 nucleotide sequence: TGCGCCAGCAGCCCCCAACTATCCGGGGACACCATATATTTT.

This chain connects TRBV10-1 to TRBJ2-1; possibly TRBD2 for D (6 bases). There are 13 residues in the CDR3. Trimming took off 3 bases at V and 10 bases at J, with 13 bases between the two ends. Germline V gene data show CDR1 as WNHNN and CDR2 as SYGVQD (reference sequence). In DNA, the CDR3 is TGCGCCAGCAGTGAATCGGGAGAATACGAGCAGTTCTTC. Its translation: CASSESGEYEQFF.

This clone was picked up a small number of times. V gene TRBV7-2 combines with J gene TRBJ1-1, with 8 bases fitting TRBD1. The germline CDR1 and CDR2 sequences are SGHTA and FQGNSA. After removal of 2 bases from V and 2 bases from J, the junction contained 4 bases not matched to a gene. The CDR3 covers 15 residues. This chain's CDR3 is CASSLYRGSNTEAFF. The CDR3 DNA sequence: TGTGCCAGCAGCTTATACAGGGGGTCCAACACTGAAGCTTTCTTT. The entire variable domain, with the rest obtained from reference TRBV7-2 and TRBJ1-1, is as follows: GAGVSQSPSNKVTEKGKDVELRCDPISGHTALYWYRQSLGQGLEFLIYFQGNSAPDKSGLPSDRFSAERTGGSVSTLTIQRTQQEDSAVYLCASSLYRGSNTEAFFGQGTRLTVV.

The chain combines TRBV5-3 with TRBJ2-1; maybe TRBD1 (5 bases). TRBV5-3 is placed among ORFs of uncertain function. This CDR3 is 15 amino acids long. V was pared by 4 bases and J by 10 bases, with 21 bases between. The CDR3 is CARSQQATDAPEQFF. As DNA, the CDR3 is TGTGCCAGAAGCCAACAGGCAACGGACGCCCCCGAGCAGTTCTTC.

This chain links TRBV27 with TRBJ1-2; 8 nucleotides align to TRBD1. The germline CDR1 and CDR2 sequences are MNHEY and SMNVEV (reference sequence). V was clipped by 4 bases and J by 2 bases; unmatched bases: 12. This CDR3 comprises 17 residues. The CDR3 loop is CASSSTGQGKANYGYTF. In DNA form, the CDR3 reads TGTGCCAGCAGTTCCACCGGACAGGGTAAGGCGAACTATGGCTACACCTTC.

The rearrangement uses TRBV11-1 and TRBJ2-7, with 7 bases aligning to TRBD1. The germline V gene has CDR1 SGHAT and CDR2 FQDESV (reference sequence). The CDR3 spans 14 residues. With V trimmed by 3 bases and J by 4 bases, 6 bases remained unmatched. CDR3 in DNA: TGTGCCAGCAGCTTCGCCAGGGGGTCTTACGAGCAGTACTTC. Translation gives CASSFARGSYEQYF.

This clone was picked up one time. DNA of the CDR3: TGTGCCAGCAGCGAGGGGACAGGGTACTACGAGCAGTACTTC. This gives the protein CASSEGTGYYEQYF. This chain links TRBV9 with TRBJ2-7, with 9 bases lining up with TRBD1. After removal of 3 bases from V and 3 bases from J, the junction contained 4 bases not matched to a gene. The CDR3 totals 14 residues. Germline assignment: CDR1 SGDLS and CDR2 YYNGEE. Supplemented by reference TRBV9 and TRBJ2-7, the full variable domain reads DSGVTQTPKHLITATGQRVTLRCSPRSGDLSVYWYQQSLDQGLQFLIQYYNGEERAKGNILERFSAQQFPDLHSELNLSSLELGDSALYFCASSEGTGYYEQYFGPGTRLTVT.

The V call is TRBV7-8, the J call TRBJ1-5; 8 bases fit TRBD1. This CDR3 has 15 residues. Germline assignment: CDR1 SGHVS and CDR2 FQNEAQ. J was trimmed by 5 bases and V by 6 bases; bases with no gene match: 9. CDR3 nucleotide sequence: TGTGCCAGCAGTCGAAACAGGGGGGGAGATCAGCCCCAGCATTTT. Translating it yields CASSRNRGGDQPQHF. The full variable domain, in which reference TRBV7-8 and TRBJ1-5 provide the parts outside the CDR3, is GAGVSQSPRYKVAKRGQDVALRCDPISGHVSLFWYQQALGQGPEFLTYFQNEAQLDKSGLPSDRFFAERPEGSVSTLKIQRTQQEDSAVYLCASSRNRGGDQPQHFGDGTRLSIL.